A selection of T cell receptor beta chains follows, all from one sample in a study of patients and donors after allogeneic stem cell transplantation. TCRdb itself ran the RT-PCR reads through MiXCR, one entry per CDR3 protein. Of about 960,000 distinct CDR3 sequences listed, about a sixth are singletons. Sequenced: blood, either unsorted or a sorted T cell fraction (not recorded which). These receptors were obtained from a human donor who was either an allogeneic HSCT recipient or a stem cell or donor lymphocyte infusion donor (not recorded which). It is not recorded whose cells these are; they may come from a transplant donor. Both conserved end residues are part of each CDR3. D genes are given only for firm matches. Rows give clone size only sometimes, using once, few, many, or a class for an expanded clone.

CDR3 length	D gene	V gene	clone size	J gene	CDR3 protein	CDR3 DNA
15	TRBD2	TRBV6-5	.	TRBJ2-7	CASSWTSGASYEQYF	TGTGCCAGCAGTTGGACTAGCGGGGCGTCCTACGAGCAGTACTTC
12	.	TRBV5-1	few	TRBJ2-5	CASNGRDETQYF	TGCGCCAGCAATGGCAGGGACGAGACCCAGTACTTC
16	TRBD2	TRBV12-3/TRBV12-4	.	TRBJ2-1	CASSPPRRGAINEQFF	TGTGCCAGCAGTCCGCCCCGGCGGGGGGCCATTAATGAGCAGTTCTTC
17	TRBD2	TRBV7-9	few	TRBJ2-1	CASSSRPLNYSGVEQFF	TGTGCCAGCAGCTCTCGCCCCCTCAACTATAGCGGGGTTGAGCAGTTCTTC
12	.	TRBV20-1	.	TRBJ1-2	CSAPILDYGYTF	TGCAGTGCACCGATCCTCGACTATGGCTACACCTTC
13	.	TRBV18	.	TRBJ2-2	CASSPFGTGELFF	TGTGCCAGCTCACCATTCGGGACCGGGGAGCTGTTTTTT
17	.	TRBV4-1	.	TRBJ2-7	CASSRVNSAGRTYEQYF	TGCGCCAGCAGCCGGGTTAATTCCGCGGGGCGAACCTACGAGCAGTACTTC
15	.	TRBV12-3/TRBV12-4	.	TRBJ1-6	CASRSRRGNNSPLHF	TGTGCCAGCAGATCCCGCCGGGGCAACAATTCACCCCTCCACTTT
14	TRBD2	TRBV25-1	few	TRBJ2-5	CASRLAGLQETQYF	TGTGCCAGCAGGCTAGCGGGGTTACAAGAGACCCAGTACTTC
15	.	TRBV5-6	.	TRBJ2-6	CASSPRRSGANVLTF	TGTGCCAGCAGCCCCCGACGTTCTGGGGCCAACGTCCTGACTTTC
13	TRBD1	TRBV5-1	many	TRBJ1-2	CASSADRRHGYTF	TGCGCCAGCAGCGCGGACAGGAGGCATGGCTACACCTTC
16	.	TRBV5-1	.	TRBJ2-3	CASSLDPGLSTDTQYF	TGCGCCAGCAGCTTGGATCCGGGCCTTAGCACAGATACGCAGTATTTT
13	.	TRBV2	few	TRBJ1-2	CASSEAGVYGYTF	TGTGCCAGCAGTGAAGCGGGGGTGTATGGCTACACCTTC
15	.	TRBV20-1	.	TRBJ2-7	CSARATGRNTYEQYF	TGCAGTGCTAGAGCCACTGGACGCAATACCTACGAGCAGTACTTC
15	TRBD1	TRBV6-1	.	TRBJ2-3	CASRAGGLITDTQYF	TGTGCCAGCAGGGCAGGGGGCCTTATCACAGATACGCAGTATTTT
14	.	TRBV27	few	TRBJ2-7	CASSLNTPPYEQYF	TGTGCCAGCAGTCTAAATACGCCCCCCTACGAGCAGTACTTC
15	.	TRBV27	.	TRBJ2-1	CASNQGGQPRNEQFF	TGTGCCAGCAACCAAGGGGGACAACCCAGGAATGAGCAGTTCTTC
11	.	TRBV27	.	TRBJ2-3	CASSFTGTQYF	TGTGCCAGCAGTTTTACCGGTACGCAGTATTTT
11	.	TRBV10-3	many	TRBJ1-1	CAIGSYTEAFF	TGTGCCATCGGCAGTTACACTGAAGCTTTCTTT
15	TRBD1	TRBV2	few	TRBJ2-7	CASMEGQGRTYEQYF	TGTGCCAGCATGGAAGGACAGGGGAGAACCTACGAGCAGTACTTC
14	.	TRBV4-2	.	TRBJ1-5	CASSQEGGREPQHF	TGTGCCAGCAGCCAAGAAGGCGGCAGGGAGCCCCAGCATTTT
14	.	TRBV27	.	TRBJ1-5	CASSLQPHNQPQHF	TGTGCCAGCAGTTTACAGCCTCACAATCAGCCCCAGCATTTT
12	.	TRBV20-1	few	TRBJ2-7	CSARGGGYEQYF	TGCAGTGCTAGAGGTGGTGGTTACGAGCAGTACTTC
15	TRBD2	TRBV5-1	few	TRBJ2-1	CASSLVLAGYNEQFF	TGCGCCAGCAGCTTGGTTCTAGCGGGGTACAATGAGCAGTTCTTC
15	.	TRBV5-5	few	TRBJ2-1	CASSHDWGGHNEQFF	TGTGCCAGCAGCCACGACTGGGGGGGCCACAATGAGCAGTTCTTC
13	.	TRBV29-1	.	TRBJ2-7	CSVVGVTGYEQYF	TGCAGCGTTGTTGGGGTAACCGGCTACGAGCAGTACTTC
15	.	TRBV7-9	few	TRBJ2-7	CASSPLGAPSYEQYF	TGTGCCAGCAGCCCTCTAGGGGCCCCCTCCTACGAGCAGTACTTC
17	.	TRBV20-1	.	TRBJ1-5	CSSTPGGTQYSNQPQHF	TGCAGTTCCACCCCCGGAGGGACACAATATAGCAATCAGCCCCAGCATTTT
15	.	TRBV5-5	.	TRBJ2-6	CASTGPTSGANVLTF	TGTGCCAGTACGGGACCGACCTCTGGGGCCAACGTCCTGACTTTC
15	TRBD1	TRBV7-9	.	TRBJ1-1	CASRPTGGMGTEAFF	TGTGCCAGCAGGCCAACAGGGGGCATGGGCACTGAAGCTTTCTTT
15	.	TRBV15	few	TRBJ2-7	CATSREGGMVYEQYF	TGTGCCACCAGCAGAGAAGGCGGGATGGTCTACGAGCAGTACTTC
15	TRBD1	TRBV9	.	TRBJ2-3	CASSVMTGGGDTQYF	TGTGCCAGCAGCGTAATGACAGGGGGCGGAGATACGCAGTATTTT
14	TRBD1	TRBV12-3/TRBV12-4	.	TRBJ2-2	CASSYRTGSGELFF	TGTGCCAGCAGTTATAGGACAGGGTCCGGGGAGCTGTTTTTT
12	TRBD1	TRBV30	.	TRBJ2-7	CAWSHRGYEQYF	TGTGCCTGGAGCCACAGGGGCTACGAGCAGTACTTC
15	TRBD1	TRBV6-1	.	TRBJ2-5	CASSPIGTGGETQYF	TGTGCCAGCAGCCCCATCGGGACAGGGGGAGAGACCCAGTACTTC
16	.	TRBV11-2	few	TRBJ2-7	CASSLDLGLAEDEQYF	TGTGCCAGCAGCTTAGATCTAGGGCTAGCTGAGGACGAGCAGTACTTC
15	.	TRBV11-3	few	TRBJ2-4	CASSLDGGDVDIQYF	TGTGCCAGCAGCTTAGATGGCGGGGACGTGGACATTCAGTACTTC
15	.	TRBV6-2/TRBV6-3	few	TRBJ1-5	CASGNGEHGLQPQHF	TGTGCCAGCGGTAATGGGGAACACGGTTTGCAGCCCCAGCATTTT
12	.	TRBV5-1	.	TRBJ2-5	CASNDPLETQYF	TGCGCCAGCAATGACCCCTTGGAGACCCAGTACTTC
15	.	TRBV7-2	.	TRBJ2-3	CASSLTRARTDTQYF	TGTGCCAGCAGCTTAACCAGAGCCCGCACAGATACGCAGTATTTT
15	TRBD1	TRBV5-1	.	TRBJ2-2	CASSLMTGDTGELFF	TGCGCCAGCAGCTTGATGACAGGGGACACCGGGGAGCTGTTTTTT
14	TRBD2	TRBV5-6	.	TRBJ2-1	CASRWEGPIDEQFF	TGTGCCAGCAGGTGGGAGGGCCCGATCGATGAGCAGTTCTTC
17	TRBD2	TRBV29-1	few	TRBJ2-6	CSVVGLAGSSGANVLTF	TGCAGCGTTGTGGGGCTAGCGGGATCCTCTGGGGCCAACGTCCTGACTTTC
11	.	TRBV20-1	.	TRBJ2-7	CSAAHGDEQYF	TGCAGTGCTGCTCATGGGGACGAGCAGTACTTC
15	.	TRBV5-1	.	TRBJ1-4	CASSRHPATNEKLFF	TGCGCCAGCAGCCGACACCCTGCAACTAATGAAAAACTGTTTTTT
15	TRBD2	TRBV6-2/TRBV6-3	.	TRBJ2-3	CASSYLRLAGNTQYF	TGTGCCAGCAGTTACCTGCGACTAGCGGGGAATACGCAGTATTTT
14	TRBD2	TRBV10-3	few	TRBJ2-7	CATHPSGREYEQYF	TGTGCCACCCACCCTAGCGGGAGAGAGTACGAGCAGTACTTC
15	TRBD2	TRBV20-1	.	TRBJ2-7	CSAREGSGGSYEQYF	TGCAGTGCTAGAGAGGGTAGCGGGGGTTCCTACGAGCAGTACTTC
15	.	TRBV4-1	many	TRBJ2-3	CASSQDQGSTDTQYF	TGCGCCAGCAGCCAAGATCAAGGGAGCACAGATACGCAGTATTTT
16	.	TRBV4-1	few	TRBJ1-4	CASSQISQGRNEKLFF	TGCGCCAGCAGCCAGATCTCACAGGGTCGAAATGAAAAACTGTTTTTT
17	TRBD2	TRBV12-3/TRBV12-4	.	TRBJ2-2	CASTLGASGALTGELFF	TGTGCCAGCACCCTAGGGGCTAGCGGGGCCCTCACCGGGGAGCTGTTTTTT
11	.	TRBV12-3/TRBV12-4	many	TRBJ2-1	CASSFAGEQFF	TGTGCCAGCAGTTTTGCTGGGGAGCAGTTCTTC
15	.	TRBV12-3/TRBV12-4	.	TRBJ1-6	CASSFNSGNNSPLHF	TGTGCCAGCAGTTTTAACTCTGGGAATAATTCACCCCTCCACTTT
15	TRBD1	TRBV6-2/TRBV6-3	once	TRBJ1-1	CASRSDRLGFAEAFF	TGTGCCAGCAGATCGGACAGGCTTGGTTTCGCTGAAGCTTTCTTT
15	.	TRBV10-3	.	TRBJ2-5	CATSRGGVSQETQYF	TGTGCCACCTCCAGAGGTGGGGTGTCTCAAGAGACCCAGTACTTC
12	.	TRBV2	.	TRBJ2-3	CASSEVGDTQYF	TGTGCCAGCAGTGAAGTGGGAGATACGCAGTATTTT